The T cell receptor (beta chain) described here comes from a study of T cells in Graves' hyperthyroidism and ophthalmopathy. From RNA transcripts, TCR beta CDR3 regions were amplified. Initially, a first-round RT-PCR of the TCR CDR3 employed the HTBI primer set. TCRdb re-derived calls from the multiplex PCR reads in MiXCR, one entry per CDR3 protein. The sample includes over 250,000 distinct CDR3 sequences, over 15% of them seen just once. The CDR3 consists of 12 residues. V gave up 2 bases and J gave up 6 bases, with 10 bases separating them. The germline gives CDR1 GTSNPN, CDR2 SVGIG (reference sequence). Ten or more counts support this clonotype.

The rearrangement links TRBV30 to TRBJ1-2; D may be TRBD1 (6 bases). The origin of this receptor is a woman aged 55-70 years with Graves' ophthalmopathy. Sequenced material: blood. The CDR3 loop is CAWSPGTNGYTF. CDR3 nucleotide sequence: TGTGCCTGGAGTCCGGGGACAAATGGCTACACCTTC.